This T cell receptor (beta chain) was obtained from a study of technical replicates of blood from several donors. The CDR3 totals 14 residues. Germline-derived CDR1 and CDR2 are MNHEY and SVGAGI. Trimming shortened V by 2 bases and J by 0 bases, and 7 bases separated the two germline ends. Sequencing was performed with immunoSEQ multiplex PCR; in TCRdb, only in-frame clones are kept and a portion is missing. Found here are tens of thousands of clones, nearly 97% of them singletons; the top ten hold about 0.37%. This receptor was taken from a human donor in good health. Sequencing was carried out using T cells isolated from PBMCs. The chain employs TRBV6-5 and TRBJ1-2; no reliable D call. Here the CDR3 DNA reads TGTGCCAGCAGTTACGGGCCAACTAACTATGGCTACACCTTC. Translated: CASSYGPTNYGYTF.